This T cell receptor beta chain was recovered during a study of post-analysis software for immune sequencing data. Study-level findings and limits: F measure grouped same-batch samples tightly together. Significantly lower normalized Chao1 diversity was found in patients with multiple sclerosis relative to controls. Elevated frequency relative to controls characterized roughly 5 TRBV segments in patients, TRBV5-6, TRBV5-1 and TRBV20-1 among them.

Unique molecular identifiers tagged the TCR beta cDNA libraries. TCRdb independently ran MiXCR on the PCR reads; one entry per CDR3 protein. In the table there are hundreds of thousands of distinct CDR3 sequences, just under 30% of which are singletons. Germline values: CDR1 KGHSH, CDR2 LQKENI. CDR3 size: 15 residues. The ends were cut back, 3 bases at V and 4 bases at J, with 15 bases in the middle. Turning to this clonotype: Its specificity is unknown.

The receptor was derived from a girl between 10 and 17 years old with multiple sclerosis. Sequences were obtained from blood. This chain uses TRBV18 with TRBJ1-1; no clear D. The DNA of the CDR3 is TGTGCCAGCTCACCTGGCGGCCGGGCTGGCACTGAAGCTTTCTTT. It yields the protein CASSPGGRAGTEAFF.